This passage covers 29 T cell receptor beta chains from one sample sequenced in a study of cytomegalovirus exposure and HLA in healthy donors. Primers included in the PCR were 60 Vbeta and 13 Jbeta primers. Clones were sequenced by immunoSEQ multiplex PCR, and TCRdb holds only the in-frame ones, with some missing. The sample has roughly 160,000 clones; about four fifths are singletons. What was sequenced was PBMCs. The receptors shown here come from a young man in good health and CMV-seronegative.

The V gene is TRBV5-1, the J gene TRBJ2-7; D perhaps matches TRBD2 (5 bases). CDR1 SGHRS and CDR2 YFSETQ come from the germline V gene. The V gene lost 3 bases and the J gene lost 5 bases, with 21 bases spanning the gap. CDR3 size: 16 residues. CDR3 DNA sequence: TGCGCCAGCAGCTCGGAAATCGGAATCAGGCGGGACGAGCAGTACTTC. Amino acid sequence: CASSSEIGIRRDEQYF.

CDR3 loop: CASSSWEATNEKLFF. In DNA form, the CDR3 reads TGTGCCAGCAGCTCCTGGGAGGCGACTAATGAAAAACTGTTTTTT. The rearrangement uses TRBV7-6 and TRBJ1-4; no firm D call. CDR3 length: 15 amino acids. Looked up from germline, CDR1 is SGHVS and CDR2 is FNYEAQ. V lost 4 bases and J lost 2, with 11 bases in between.

CDR3 loop: CASSYRGESSYEQYF. CDR3 bases: TGTGCCAGCAGTTACCGGGGGGAAAGCTCCTACGAGCAGTACTTC. The chain carries TRBV6-5 and TRBJ2-7, with 7 positions matching TRBD2. Germline V gene sequence: CDR1 MNHEY, CDR2 SVGAGI. The J segment lost 0 bases and the V segment lost 2 bases, leaving 4 bases of the junction unmatched. CDR3 length: 15 amino acids.

CDR3 DNA sequence: TGCGCCAGCAGCCAAACAGGGAGCGGTCAGCAGTACTTC. This gives the protein CASSQTGSGQQYF. The genes are TRBV4-3 and TRBJ2-7; weak D call: TRBD1 (6 bases). The CDR3 contains 13 residues. V dropped 2 bases and J dropped 8 bases, with 13 bases sitting between them. Per the germline V gene, CDR1 is LGHNA and CDR2 is YSLEER.

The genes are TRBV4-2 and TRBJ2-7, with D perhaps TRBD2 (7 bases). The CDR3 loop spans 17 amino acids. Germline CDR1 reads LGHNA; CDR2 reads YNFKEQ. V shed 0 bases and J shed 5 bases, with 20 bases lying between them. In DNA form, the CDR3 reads TGTGCCAGCAGCCAAGATGCGGGGGCTAGGCGGTACGACGAGCAGTACTTC. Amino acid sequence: CASSQDAGARRYDEQYF.

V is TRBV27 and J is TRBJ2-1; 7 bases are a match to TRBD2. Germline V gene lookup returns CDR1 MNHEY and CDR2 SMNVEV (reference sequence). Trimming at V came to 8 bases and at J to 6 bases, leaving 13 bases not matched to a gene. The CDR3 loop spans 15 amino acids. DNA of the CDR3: TGTGCCAGCCATGATGGGACTACCCCCTCCAATGAGCAGTTCTTC. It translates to CASHDGTTPSNEQFF.

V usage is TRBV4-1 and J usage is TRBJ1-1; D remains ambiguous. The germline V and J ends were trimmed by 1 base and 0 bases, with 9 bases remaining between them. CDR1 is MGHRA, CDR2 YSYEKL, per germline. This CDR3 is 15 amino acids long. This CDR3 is CASSQALSMNTEAFF. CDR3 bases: TGCGCCAGCAGCCAAGCCCTGAGCATGAACACTGAAGCTTTCTTT.

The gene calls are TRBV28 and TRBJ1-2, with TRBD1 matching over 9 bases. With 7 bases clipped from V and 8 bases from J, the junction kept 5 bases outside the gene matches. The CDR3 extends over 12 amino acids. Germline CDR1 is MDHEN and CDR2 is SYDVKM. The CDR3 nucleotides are TGTGCCAGCATACAGGGGGCGGGGGGCTACACCTTC. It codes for CASIQGAGGYTF.

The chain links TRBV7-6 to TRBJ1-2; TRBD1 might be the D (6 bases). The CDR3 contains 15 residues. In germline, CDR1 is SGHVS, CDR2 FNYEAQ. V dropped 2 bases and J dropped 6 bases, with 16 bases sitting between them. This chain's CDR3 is CASSLLGLQGHGYTF. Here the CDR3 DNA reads TGTGCCAGCAGCTTACTCGGGTTACAGGGTCATGGCTACACCTTC.

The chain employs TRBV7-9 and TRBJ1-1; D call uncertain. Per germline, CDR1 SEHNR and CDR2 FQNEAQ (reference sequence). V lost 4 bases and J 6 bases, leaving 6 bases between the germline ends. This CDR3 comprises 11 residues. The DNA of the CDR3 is TGTGCCAGCAGCTCCGAGTCTGAAGCTTTCTTT. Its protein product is CASSSESEAFF.

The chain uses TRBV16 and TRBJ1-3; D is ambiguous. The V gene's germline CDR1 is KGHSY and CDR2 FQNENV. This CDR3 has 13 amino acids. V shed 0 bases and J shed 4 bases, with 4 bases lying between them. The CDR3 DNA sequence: TGTGCCAGCAGCCAATCCCAGGGAAACACCATATATTTT. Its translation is CASSQSQGNTIYF.

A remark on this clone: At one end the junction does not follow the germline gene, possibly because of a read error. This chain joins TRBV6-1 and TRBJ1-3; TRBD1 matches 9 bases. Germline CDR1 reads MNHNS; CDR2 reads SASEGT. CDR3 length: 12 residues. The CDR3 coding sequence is TGTGCCAGCAGTGAAGTTACAGGGGGCTTAGATTTT. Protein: CASSEVTGGLDF.

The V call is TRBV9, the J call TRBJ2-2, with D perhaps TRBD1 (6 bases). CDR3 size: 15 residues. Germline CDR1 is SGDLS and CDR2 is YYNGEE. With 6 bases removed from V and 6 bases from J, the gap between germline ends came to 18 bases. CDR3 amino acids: CASTPADSSSGELFF. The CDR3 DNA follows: TGTGCCAGCACCCCTGCGGACAGTTCCTCCGGGGAGCTGTTTTTT.

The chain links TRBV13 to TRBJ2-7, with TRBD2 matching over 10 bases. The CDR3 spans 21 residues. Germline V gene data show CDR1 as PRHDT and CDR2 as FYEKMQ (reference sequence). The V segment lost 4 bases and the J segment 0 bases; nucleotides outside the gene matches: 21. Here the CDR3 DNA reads TGTGCCAGCAGCTCCTCCTCTCCCGGACTAGCGGAAAGGTTTTTCTCCTACGAGCAGTACTTC. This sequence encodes CASSSSSPGLAERFFSYEQYF.

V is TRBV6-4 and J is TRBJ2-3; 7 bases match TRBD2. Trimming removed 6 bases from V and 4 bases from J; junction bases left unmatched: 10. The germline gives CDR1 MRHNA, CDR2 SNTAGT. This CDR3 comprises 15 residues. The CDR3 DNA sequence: TGTGCCAGCAGCCTGGACTCTGGGAGGGCAGATACGCAGTATTTT. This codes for CASSLDSGRADTQYF.

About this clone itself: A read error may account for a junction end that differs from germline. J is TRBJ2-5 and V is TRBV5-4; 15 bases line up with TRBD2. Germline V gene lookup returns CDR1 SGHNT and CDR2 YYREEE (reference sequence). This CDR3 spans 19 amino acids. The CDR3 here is CASSYFGLAGGPGEESQYF. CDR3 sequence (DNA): TGTGCCAGCAGCTATTTTGGACTAGCGGGAGGGCCAGGGGAAGAGTCCCAGTACTTC.

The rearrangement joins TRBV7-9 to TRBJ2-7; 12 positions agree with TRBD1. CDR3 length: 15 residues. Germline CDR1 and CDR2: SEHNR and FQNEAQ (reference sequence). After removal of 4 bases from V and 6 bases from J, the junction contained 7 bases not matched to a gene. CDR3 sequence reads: CASSYSGQGAIEQYF. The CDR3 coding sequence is TGTGCCAGCAGCTATTCGGGACAGGGGGCGATCGAGCAGTACTTC.

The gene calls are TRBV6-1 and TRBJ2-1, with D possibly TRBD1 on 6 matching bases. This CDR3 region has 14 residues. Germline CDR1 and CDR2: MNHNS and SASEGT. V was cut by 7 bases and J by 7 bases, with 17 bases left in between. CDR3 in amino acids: CASNPTGTNNEQFF. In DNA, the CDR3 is TGTGCCAGCAACCCAACCGGGACAAATAATGAGCAGTTCTTC.

The CDR3 DNA is TGTGCCAGCAGTTTTACCCGACCGGGGACAGGGGTGGGCAATGAGCAGTTCTTC. Its protein product is CASSFTRPGTGVGNEQFF. V gene TRBV27 combines with J gene TRBJ2-1, with 10 nucleotides matching TRBD1. The CDR3 runs 18 residues. V gave up 3 bases and J gave up 6 bases; unmatched junction bases: 14. Per the germline V gene, CDR1 is MNHEY and CDR2 is SMNVEV (reference sequence).

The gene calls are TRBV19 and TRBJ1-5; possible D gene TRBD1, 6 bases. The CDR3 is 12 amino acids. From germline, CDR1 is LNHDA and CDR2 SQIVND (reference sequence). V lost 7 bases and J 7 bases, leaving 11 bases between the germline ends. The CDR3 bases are TGTGCCAGTAATTCAGGGGCACAGCCCCAGCATTTT. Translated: CASNSGAQPQHF.

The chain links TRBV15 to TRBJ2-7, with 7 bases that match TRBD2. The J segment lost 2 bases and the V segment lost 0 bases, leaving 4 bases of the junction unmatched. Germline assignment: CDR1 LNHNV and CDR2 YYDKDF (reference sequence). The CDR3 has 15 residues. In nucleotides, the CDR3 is TGTGCCACCAGCAGAGAACCCAGCGGGGCCTACGAGCAGTACTTC. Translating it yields CATSREPSGAYEQYF.

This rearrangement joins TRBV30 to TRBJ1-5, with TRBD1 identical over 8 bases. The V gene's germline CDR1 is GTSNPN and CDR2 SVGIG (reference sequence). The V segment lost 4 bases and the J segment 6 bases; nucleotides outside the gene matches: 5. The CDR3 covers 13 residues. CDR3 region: CAWNTGGGQPQHF. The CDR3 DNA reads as TGTGCCTGGAATACAGGGGGAGGTCAGCCCCAGCATTTT.

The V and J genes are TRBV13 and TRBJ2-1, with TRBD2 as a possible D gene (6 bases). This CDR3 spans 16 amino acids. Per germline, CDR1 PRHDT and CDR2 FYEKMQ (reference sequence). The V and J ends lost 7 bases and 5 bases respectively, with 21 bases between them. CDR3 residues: CASTPGWRAEDNEQFF. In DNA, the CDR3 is TGTGCCAGCACCCCAGGTTGGAGGGCCGAGGACAATGAGCAGTTCTTC.

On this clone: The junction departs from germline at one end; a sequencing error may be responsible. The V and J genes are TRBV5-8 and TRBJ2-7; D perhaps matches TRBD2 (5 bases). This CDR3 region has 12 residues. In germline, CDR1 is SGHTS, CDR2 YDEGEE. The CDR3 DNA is TGTGTCAGCAGCTTGCGCGGGTTCGAGCAGTACTTC. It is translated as CVSSLRGFEQYF.

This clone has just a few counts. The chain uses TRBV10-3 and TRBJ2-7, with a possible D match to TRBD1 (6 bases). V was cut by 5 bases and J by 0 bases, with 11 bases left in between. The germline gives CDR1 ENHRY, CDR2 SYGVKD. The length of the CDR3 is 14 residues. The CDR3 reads CAISSVGASYEQYF. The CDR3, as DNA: TGTGCCATCAGTAGTGTGGGGGCCTCCTACGAGCAGTACTTC.

The CDR3 region is CASSPEMSGRYNEQFF. The CDR3 bases are TGTGCCAGCTCACCAGAGATGTCCGGTCGGTACAATGAGCAGTTCTTC. The chain recombines TRBV18 with TRBJ2-1, with D hard to call. Germline loops: CDR1 KGHSH, CDR2 LQKENI. Trimming took off 2 bases at V and 4 bases at J, with 15 bases between the two ends. CDR3 length: 16 amino acids.

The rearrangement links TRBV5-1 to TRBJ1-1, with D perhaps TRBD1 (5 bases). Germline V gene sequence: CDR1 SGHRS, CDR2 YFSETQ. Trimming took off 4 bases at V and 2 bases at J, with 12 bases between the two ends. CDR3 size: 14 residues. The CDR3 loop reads CASSPTAINTEAFF. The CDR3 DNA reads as TGCGCCAGCAGCCCGACAGCAATCAACACTGAAGCTTTCTTT. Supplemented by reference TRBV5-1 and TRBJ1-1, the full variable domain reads KAGVTQTPRYLIKTRGQQVTLSCSPISGHRSVSWYQQTPGQGLQFLFEYFSETQRNKGNFPGRFSGRQFSNSRSEMNVSTLELGDSALYLCASSPTAINTEAFFGQGTRLTVV.

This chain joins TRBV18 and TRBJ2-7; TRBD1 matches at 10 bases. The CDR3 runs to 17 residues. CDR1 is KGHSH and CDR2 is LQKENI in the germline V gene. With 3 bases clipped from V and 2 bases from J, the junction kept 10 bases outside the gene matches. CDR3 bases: TGTGCCAGCTCACCCCGGACAGGGGGTGAAACCGCCTACGAGCAGTACTTC. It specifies CASSPRTGGETAYEQYF.

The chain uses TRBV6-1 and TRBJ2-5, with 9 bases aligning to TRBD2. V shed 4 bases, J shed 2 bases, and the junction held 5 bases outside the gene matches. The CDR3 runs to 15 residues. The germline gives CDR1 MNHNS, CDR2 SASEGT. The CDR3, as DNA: TGTGCCAGCAGTGCCGGACTAGCGTTTCAAGAGACCCAGTACTTC. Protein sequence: CASSAGLAFQETQYF.